This T cell receptor (beta chain) was profiled in a study of blood T cell repertoires in COVID-19 (TCRdb year 2020). For the study in its entirety: Samples from collaborators originated in the United States, Italy and Spain and spanned both the acute and convalescent phases of COVID-19. The material from the prospective study consisted of cDNA or gDNA derived from T cells, B-cell-depleted T cells, or PBMCs. Deeply sampled blood TCRbeta repertoires from subjects exposed to, actively infected with, or recovered from COVID-19 were included in the dataset. The repertoires were released in a freely available public database intended as a resource for research on the immune response to SARS-CoV-2. The samples were drawn from two sources: the first 160 participants of the ongoing ImmuneRACE study, and 1,000 to 1,500 subjects contributed by 6 global collaborators. Nearly every sample came with metadata listing a de-identified subject ID, COVID-19 status, age in years and sex. Where available, HLA class I and class II types were obtained from metadata supplied by the sample provider rather than from assay-based typing.

Whole blood was collected in K2EDTA tubes by collaborating institutions according to the institutions' own protocols. For TCRbeta analysis, collaborators shipped samples as frozen whole blood, isolated PBMCs, or DNA extracted from either of those sample types. Trimmed from V: 4 bases; trimmed from J: 10 bases; junction bases lacking a gene match: 12. Per the germline V gene, MNHNS is the CDR1 and SASEGT is the CDR2. The CDR3 runs 16 residues from the cysteine to the phenylalanine. Only CDR3 DNA remains: 48 bases, in frame from the first base. TCRbeta CDR3 regions were amplified from genomic DNA using the immunoSEQ Assay, a bias-controlled multiplex PCR. On the study's bioinformatics: Within the assay, amplification of reference gene primers was used to estimate how many nucleated cells each sample contained. Sequence reads were collapsed and filtered to measure the absolute abundance of every unique TCRbeta CDR3 rearrangement. For each sample, productive Simpson clonality was calculated by taking the square root of Simpson's diversity index across productive rearrangements. This is the immuneACCESS table as TCRdb keeps it, with only in-frame sequences that have V and J called. A part of the clones is gone; compared with another copy, unresolved V genes explain less than half, and the rest is unexplained. Clone size and the V and J calls come from that table; the DNA yielded D and trimming. This sample is represented by around 190,000 clones; 75% to 90% of them were singletons. The top ten clonotypes cover approximately 1.1% of the sample.

What the authors observed across the whole study: The quantity of clinical and demographic metadata differed by source and by participant and was supplied without curation.

As regards this clone: The antigen it recognizes is unknown. Per-base quality was not reported, and no clone a single base away is much larger than it.

Sequenced input: peripheral blood. The sequence derives from a man aged 25 to 45 with acute or convalescent COVID-19. The sequence joins TRBV6-1 to TRBJ2-1; TRBD2 fits 11 bases in the junction. The DNA sequence reads TGTGCCAGCAGTGGACGGACTAGCGGGTTCCTTTCCGAGCAGTTCTTC. The translation is CASSGRTSGFLSEQFF.